This is a list of T cell receptor beta chains from one sample in a study of shared clonotypes between healthy human individuals. Repertoires were generated with immunoSEQ multiplex PCR, while TCRdb's copy carries only in-frame clones and drops some. Altogether millions of clones are present, 90% to 95% being singletons, with the ten largest covering roughly 0.15%. Sequencing was carried out using naive CD4+ T cells sorted from blood. All receptors come from a man aged 18 to 30 in good health. Both conserved end residues are part of each CDR3. A D gene is named only where the DNA matches it firmly. Clone size is stated in some rows and not others, as once, few, many or a class when expanded.

- | TRBJ1-4 | - | TRBV9 | 14 | CASSLRATNEKLFF | TGTGCCAGCAGCCTACGAGCAACTAATGAAAAACTGTTTTTT
- | TRBJ1-6 | - | TRBV2 | 18 | CASSESGTVTGRNSPLHF | TGTGCCAGCAGTGAAAGTGGGACCGTAACAGGGCGGAATTCACCCCTCCACTTT
- | TRBJ2-7 | - | TRBV5-4 | 13 | CASSLKHSYEQYF | TGTGCCAGCAGCTTAAAGCACTCCTACGAGCAGTACTTC
once | TRBJ1-5 | - | TRBV5-4 | 14 | CASSSDRSVQPQHF | TGTGCCAGCAGCTCAGACAGGTCGGTTCAGCCCCAGCATTTT
- | TRBJ2-3 | - | TRBV11-2 | 17 | CASSLTGSSTSTDTQYF | TGTGCCAGCAGCTTAACGGGATCCAGTACCAGCACAGATACGCAGTATTTT
- | TRBJ2-2 | - | TRBV15 | 15 | CATSRDRASTGELFF | TGTGCCACCAGCAGAGATCGAGCGTCAACCGGGGAGCTGTTTTTT
- | TRBJ1-1 | - | TRBV6-1 | 14 | CASSGGGGLTEAFF | TGTGCCAGCAGTGGGGGAGGGGGTCTGACTGAAGCTTTCTTT
- | TRBJ1-5 | TRBD1 | TRBV6-1 | 13 | CASDRGFNQPQHF | TGTGCCAGCGACAGGGGATTCAATCAGCCCCAGCATTTT
- | TRBJ1-6 | TRBD1 | TRBV5-6 | 14 | CASSFGRGVSPLHF | TGTGCCAGCAGCTTTGGCAGGGGGGTGTCACCCCTCCACTTT
- | TRBJ1-1 | - | TRBV5-1 | 14 | CASSFGGDLAEAFF | TGCGCCAGCAGCTTCGGGGGCGATTTGGCTGAAGCTTTCTTT
- | TRBJ2-5 | TRBD2 | TRBV5-6 | 17 | CASTWGPAGGPSETQYF | TGTGCCAGCACCTGGGGGCCGGCGGGAGGGCCCTCTGAGACCCAGTACTTC
- | TRBJ2-2 | TRBD2 | TRBV11-3 | 16 | CASSPLSGGATGELFF | TGTGCCAGCAGCCCCTTGAGCGGGGGGGCGACCGGGGAGCTGTTTTTT
- | TRBJ2-7 | - | TRBV7-2 | 12 | CASSRGSYEQYF | TGTGCCAGCAGCAGGGGTTCCTACGAGCAGTACTTC
- | TRBJ2-3 | - | TRBV5-4 | 15 | CASSSVYRSTDTQYF | TGTGCCAGCAGCTCCGTGTATCGAAGCACAGATACGCAGTATTTT
- | TRBJ2-7 | TRBD1 | TRBV7-2 | 14 | CASSLYRGTYEQYF | TGTGCCAGCAGCCTCTACAGGGGCACCTACGAGCAGTACTTC
- | TRBJ2-7 | TRBD2 | TRBV10-3 | 13 | CATGTSGSLEQYF | TGTGCCACCGGGACTAGCGGGAGTCTCGAGCAGTACTTC
- | TRBJ2-7 | TRBD2 | TRBV27 | 15 | CASSAEGLAGNEQYF | TGTGCCAGCAGCGCCGAAGGACTAGCGGGAAACGAGCAGTACTTC
- | TRBJ2-7 | - | TRBV4-3 | 13 | CASSYGTAYEQYF | TGCGCCAGCAGCTACGGGACTGCGTACGAGCAGTACTTC
- | TRBJ2-2 | - | TRBV18 | 16 | CASSRDGGSNTGELFF | TGTGCCAGCTCACGGGATGGGGGATCGAACACCGGGGAGCTGTTTTTT
- | TRBJ2-7 | TRBD2 | TRBV9 | 15 | CASSAYDSGAYEQYF | TGTGCCAGCAGCGCCTATGACAGCGGGGCCTACGAGCAGTACTTC
- | TRBJ1-3 | - | TRBV18 | 12 | CASSPTGNTIYF | TGTGCCAGCTCACCTACTGGAAACACCATATATTTT
- | TRBJ2-1 | - | TRBV5-1 | 15 | CASSLEGGQNDEQFF | TGCGCCAGCAGCTTGGAAGGGGGGCAAAACGATGAGCAGTTCTTC
few | TRBJ1-4 | - | TRBV19 | 15 | CASSVLRLGDEKLFF | TGTGCCAGTAGTGTCCTCCGCTTAGGTGATGAAAAACTGTTTTTT
few | TRBJ1-1 | - | TRBV2 | 16 | CASSEQEYVVNTEAFF | TGTGCCAGCAGTGAACAGGAGTATGTTGTGAACACTGAAGCTTTCTTT
once | TRBJ1-6 | - | TRBV10-3 | 14 | CATSGDPDNSPLHF | TGTGCCACCTCAGGGGACCCAGATAATTCACCCCTCCACTTT
once | TRBJ2-5 | - | TRBV11-2 | 14 | CASSPLGGMETQYF | TGTGCCAGCAGCCCTCTAGGGGGGATGGAGACCCAGTACTTC
once | TRBJ2-7 | TRBD2 | TRBV7-2 | 15 | CASSSSGTSGYEQYF | TGTGCCAGCAGCTCCTCTGGGACTAGCGGCTACGAGCAGTACTTC
- | TRBJ1-2 | - | TRBV25-1 | 14 | CASSEPSPNYGYTF | TGTGCCAGCAGTGAACCCTCTCCGAACTATGGCTACACCTTC
- | TRBJ1-4 | - | TRBV19 | 14 | CASSKGARNEKLFF | TGTGCCAGTAGTAAAGGGGCCCGAAATGAAAAACTGTTTTTT
once | TRBJ1-6 | - | TRBV4-1 | 19 | CASSQDHSRPGLKNSPLHF | TGCGCCAGCAGCCAAGATCATTCCCGACCGGGACTTAAAAACTCACCCCTCCACTTT
- | TRBJ2-5 | TRBD1 | TRBV11-2 | 15 | CASSEQGAHLETQYF | TGTGCCAGCAGCGAACAGGGGGCGCATTTGGAGACCCAGTACTTC
- | TRBJ2-1 | - | TRBV9 | 14 | CASSVKDYLNEQFF | TGTGCCAGCAGCGTAAAAGACTATCTCAATGAGCAGTTCTTC
- | TRBJ1-1 | - | TRBV20-1 | 11 | CSAPGVTEAFF | TGCAGTGCTCCCGGGGTAACTGAAGCTTTCTTT
once | TRBJ1-1 | - | TRBV19 | 16 | CASSGETGRRNTEAFF | TGTGCCAGTAGTGGGGAGACTGGTCGGCGGAACACTGAAGCTTTCTTT
- | TRBJ2-7 | - | TRBV9 | 15 | CASSVDGLSSYEQYF | TGTGCCAGCAGCGTAGACGGCCTAAGCTCCTACGAGCAGTACTTC
- | TRBJ1-2 | - | TRBV6-5 | 13 | CASRRGANYGYTF | TGTGCCAGCAGGCGGGGAGCTAACTATGGCTACACCTTC
once | TRBJ1-1 | - | TRBV5-8 | 14 | CASSPGHMNTEAFF | TGTGCCAGCAGCCCCGGTCATATGAACACTGAAGCTTTCTTT
- | TRBJ2-1 | TRBD2 | TRBV7-2 | 15 | CASSPPGLGVNEQFF | TGTGCCAGCAGCCCGCCGGGACTAGGGGTCAATGAGCAGTTCTTC
- | TRBJ2-1 | TRBD2 | TRBV11-2 | 14 | CASSLSTSGNEQFF | TGTGCCAGCAGCTTGTCGACTAGCGGCAATGAGCAGTTCTTC
- | TRBJ2-6 | - | TRBV6-5 | 15 | CASSAAGSGANVLTF | TGTGCCAGCAGTGCGGCCGGGTCTGGGGCCAACGTCCTGACTTTC
once | TRBJ1-1 | - | TRBV30 | 16 | CAWDPGVGGGLSEAFF | TGTGCCTGGGACCCAGGGGTGGGGGGAGGTTTGTCTGAAGCTTTCTTT
- | TRBJ1-6 | - | TRBV5-1 | 14 | CASSWGDNNSPLHF | TGCGCCAGCAGCTGGGGGGACAACAATTCACCCCTCCACTTT
- | TRBJ2-3 | - | TRBV7-9 | 17 | CASSPTRGTQLQDTQYF | TGTGCCAGCAGCCCTACCAGGGGAACCCAACTCCAAGATACGCAGTATTTT
- | TRBJ1-5 | - | TRBV30 | 13 | CAWSPTGIQPQHF | TGTGCCTGGAGTCCAACCGGGATTCAGCCCCAGCATTTT
- | TRBJ1-1 | - | TRBV9 | 14 | CASSTGHFNTEAFF | TGTGCCAGCAGCACCGGACATTTCAACACTGAAGCTTTCTTT
- | TRBJ2-3 | - | TRBV19 | 16 | CASSAQAGGGTDTQYF | TGTGCCAGTAGCGCCCAAGCGGGTGGGGGGACAGATACGCAGTATTTT
- | TRBJ2-7 | TRBD2 | TRBV5-1 | 16 | CASSRAGTSGSYEQYF | TGCGCCAGCAGCCGCGCCGGGACTAGCGGATCCTACGAGCAGTACTTC
once | TRBJ1-3 | - | TRBV30 | 12 | CAWSRGGNTIYF | TGTGCCTGGAGTAGGGGTGGAAACACCATATATTTT
- | TRBJ2-7 | TRBD2 | TRBV10-3 | 13 | CASWTSGSYEQYF | TGTGCCAGCTGGACTAGCGGGAGTTACGAGCAGTACTTC
- | TRBJ1-2 | - | TRBV18 | 15 | CASSPGTRLNYGYTF | TGTGCCAGCTCACCAGGGACGCGACTCAACTATGGCTACACCTTC
- | TRBJ2-2 | TRBD2 | TRBV5-6 | 15 | CASSPGLVNTGELFF | TGTGCCAGCAGCCCAGGACTAGTTAACACCGGGGAGCTGTTTTTT
- | TRBJ2-1 | TRBD2 | TRBV19 | 15 | CASQPGLASYNEQFF | TGTGCCAGTCAGCCGGGACTAGCCTCCTACAATGAGCAGTTCTTC
- | TRBJ2-3 | TRBD2 | TRBV18 | 19 | CASSPFPSELASTTDTQYF | TGTGCCAGCTCACCATTTCCCTCAGAACTAGCGAGTACCACAGATACGCAGTATTTT